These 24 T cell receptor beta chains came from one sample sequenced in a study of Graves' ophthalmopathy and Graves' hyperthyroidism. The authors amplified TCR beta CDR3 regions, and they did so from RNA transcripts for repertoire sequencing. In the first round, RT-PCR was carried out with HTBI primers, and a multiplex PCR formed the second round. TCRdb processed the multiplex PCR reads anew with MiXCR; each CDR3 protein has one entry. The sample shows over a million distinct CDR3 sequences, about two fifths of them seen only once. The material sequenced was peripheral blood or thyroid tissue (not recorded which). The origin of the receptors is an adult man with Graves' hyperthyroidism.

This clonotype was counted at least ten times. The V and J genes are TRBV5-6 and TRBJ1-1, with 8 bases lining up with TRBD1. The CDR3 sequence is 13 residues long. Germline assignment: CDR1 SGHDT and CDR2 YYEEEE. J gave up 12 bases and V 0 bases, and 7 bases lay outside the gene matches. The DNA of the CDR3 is TGTGCCAGCAGCTTGGGGGCAGGGGGCTTTTCTTTCTTT. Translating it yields CASSLGAGGFSFF.

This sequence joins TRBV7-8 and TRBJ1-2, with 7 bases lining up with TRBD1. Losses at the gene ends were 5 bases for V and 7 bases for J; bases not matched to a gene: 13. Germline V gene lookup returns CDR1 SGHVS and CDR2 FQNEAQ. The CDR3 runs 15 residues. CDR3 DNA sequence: TGTGCCAGCAGCCCGGGACAGACCACCTTTGGTGGCTACACCTTC. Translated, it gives CASSPGQTTFGGYTF.

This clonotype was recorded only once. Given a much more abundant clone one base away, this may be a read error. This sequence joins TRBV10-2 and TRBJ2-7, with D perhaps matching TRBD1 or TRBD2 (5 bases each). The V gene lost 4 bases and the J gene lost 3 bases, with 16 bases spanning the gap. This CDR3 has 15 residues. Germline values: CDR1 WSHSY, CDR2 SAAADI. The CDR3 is CASSGRWGSRYEQYF. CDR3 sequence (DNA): TGCGCCAGCAGTGGCAGGTGGGGGAGCCGCTACGAGCAGTACTTC.

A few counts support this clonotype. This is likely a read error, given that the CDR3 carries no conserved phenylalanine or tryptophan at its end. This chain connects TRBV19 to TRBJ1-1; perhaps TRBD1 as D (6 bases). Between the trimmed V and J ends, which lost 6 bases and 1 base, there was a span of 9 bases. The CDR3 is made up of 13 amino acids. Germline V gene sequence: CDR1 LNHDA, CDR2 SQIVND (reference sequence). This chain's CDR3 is CASRPQGNTEAFL. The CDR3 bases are TGTGCCAGTAGACCACAGGGGAACACTGAAGCTTTCCTT.

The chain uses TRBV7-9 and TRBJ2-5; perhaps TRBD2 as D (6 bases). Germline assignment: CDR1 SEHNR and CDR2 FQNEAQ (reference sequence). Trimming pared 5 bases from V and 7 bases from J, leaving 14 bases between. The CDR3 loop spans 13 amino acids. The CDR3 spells CASSQSGEGTQYF. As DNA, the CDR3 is TGTGCCAGCAGCCAATCGGGAGAAGGGACCCAGTACTTC.

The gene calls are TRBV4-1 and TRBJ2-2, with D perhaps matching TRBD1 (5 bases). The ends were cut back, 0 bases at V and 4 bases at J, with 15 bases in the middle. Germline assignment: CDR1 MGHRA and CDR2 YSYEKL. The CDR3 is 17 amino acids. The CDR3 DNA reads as TGCGCCAGCAGCCAAGATTGGGCAGGGTCGGTCACCGGGGAGCTGTTTTTT. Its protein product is CASSQDWAGSVTGELFF.

CDR3 protein: CAISESGASVLTF. In DNA form, the CDR3 reads TGTGCCATCAGTGAGTCAGGGGCATCCGTCCTGACTTTC. The rearrangement links TRBV10-3 to TRBJ2-6, with D maybe TRBD1 (5 bases). Germline loops: CDR1 ENHRY, CDR2 SYGVKD. Trimming removed 0 bases from V and 12 bases from J, with 9 bases in between. The CDR3 loop spans 13 amino acids.

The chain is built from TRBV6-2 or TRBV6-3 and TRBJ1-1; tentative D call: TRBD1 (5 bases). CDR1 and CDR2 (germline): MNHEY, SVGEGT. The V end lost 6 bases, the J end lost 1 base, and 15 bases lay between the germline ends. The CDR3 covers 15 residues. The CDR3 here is CASSQGGTANTEAFF. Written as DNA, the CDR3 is TGTGCCAGCAGCCAGGGTGGGACCGCGAACACTGAAGCTTTCTTT.

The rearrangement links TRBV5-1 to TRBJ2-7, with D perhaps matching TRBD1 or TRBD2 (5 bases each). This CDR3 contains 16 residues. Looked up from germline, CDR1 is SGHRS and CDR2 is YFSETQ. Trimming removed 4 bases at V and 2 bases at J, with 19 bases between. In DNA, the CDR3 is TGCGCCAGCAGCCAAGATCCTTGGGACGGACCCTACGAGCAGTACTTC. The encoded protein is CASSQDPWDGPYEQYF.

The CDR3 region is CASSSVGGMNTEAFF. The CDR3, as DNA: TGTGCCAGCAGCTCCGTCGGGGGGATGAACACTGAAGCTTTCTTT. This sequence joins TRBV7-3 and TRBJ1-1; TRBD1 is a possible D gene (5 bases). Per the germline V gene, CDR1 is SGHTA and CDR2 is FQGTGA. The CDR3 has 15 amino acids. The V end lost 4 bases, the J end lost 0 bases, and 12 bases lay between the germline ends.

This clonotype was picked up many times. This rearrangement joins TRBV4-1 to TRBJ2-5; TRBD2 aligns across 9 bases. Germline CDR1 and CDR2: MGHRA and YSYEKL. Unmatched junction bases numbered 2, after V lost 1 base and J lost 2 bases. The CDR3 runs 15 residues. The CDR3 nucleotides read TGCGCCAGCAGCCAAGGGGGACTAGCACAAGAGACCCAGTACTTC. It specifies CASSQGGLAQETQYF.

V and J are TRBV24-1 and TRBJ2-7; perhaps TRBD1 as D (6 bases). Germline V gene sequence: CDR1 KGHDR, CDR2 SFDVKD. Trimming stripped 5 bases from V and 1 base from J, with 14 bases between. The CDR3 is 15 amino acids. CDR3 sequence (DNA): TGTGCCACCAGTGCTAGTACACAGGGTTCCTACGAGCAGTACTTC. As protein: CATSASTQGSYEQYF.

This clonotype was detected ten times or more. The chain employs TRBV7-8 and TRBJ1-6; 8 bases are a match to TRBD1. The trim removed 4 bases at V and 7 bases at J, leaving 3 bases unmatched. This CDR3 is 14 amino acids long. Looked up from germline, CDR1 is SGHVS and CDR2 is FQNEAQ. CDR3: CASSWAGGNSPLHF. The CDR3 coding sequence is TGTGCCAGCAGCTGGGCAGGGGGCAATTCACCCCTCCACTTT.

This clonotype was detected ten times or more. The CDR3 sequence is CASRTGQGNEKLFF. Written as DNA, the CDR3 is TGTGCCAGCAGAACGGGACAGGGGAATGAAAAACTGTTTTTT. J is TRBJ1-4 and V is TRBV6-5; 10 bases line up with TRBD1. The V gene end was trimmed by 6 bases and the J gene end by 5 bases; junction bases not matched to a gene: 3. Germline CDR1 is MNHEY and CDR2 is SVGAGI. The CDR3 is 14 amino acids.

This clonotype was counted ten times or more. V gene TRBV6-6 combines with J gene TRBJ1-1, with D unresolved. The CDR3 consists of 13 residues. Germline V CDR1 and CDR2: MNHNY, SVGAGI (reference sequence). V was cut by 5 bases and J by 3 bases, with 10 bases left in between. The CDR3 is CASSALSYTEAFF. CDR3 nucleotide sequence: TGTGCCAGCAGTGCACTCAGCTACACTGAAGCTTTCTTT.

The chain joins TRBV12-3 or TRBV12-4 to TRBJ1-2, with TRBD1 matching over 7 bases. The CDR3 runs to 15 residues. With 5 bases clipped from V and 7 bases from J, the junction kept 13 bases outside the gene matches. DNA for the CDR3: TGTGCCAGCAGTCCCCTAGACAGGGTCGTTTTTGGCTACACCTTC. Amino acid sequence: CASSPLDRVVFGYTF.

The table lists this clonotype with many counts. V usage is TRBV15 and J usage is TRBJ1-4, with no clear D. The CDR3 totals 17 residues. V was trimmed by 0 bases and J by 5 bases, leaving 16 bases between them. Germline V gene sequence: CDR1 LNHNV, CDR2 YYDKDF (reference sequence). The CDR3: CATSRDNLWGYNEKLFF. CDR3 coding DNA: TGTGCCACCAGCAGAGATAACCTCTGGGGTTACAATGAAAAACTGTTTTTT.

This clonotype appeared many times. The CDR3: CASSDVSTERQPQHF. The DNA of the CDR3 is TGTGCCAGCAGTGATGTTTCGACAGAGCGACAGCCCCAGCATTTT. The chain links TRBV2 to TRBJ1-5, with D perhaps TRBD1 (5 bases). Germline CDR1 reads SNHLY; CDR2 reads FYNNEI. This CDR3 region has 15 residues. V dropped 3 bases and J dropped 7 bases, with 16 bases sitting between them.

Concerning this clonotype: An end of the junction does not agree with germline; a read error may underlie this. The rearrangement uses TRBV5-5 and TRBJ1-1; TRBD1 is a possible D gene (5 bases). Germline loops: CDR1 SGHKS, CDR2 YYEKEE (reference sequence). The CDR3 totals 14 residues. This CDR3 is CASAPQGSNTEAFF. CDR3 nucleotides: TGCGCCAGCGCACCGCAGGGCTCGAACACTGAAGCTTTCTTT. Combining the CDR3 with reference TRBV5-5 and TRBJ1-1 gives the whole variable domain DAGVTQSPTHLIKTRGQQVTLRCSPISGHKSVSWYQQVLGQGPQFIFQYYEKEERGRGNFPDRFSARQFPNYSSELNVNALLLGDSALYLCASAPQGSNTEAFFGQGTRLTVV.

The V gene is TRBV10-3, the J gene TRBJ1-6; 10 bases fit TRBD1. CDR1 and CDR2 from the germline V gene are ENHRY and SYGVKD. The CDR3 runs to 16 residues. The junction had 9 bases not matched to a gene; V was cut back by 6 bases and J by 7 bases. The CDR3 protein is CAISLGPGQGNSPLHF. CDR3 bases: TGTGCCATCAGCCTAGGACCGGGACAGGGGAATTCACCCCTCCACTTT.

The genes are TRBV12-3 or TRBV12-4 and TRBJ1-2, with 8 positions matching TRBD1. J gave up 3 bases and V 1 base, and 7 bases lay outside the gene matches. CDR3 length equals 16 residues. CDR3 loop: CASSLDVEGQDYGYTF. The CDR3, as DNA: TGTGCCAGCAGTTTAGATGTTGAGGGACAGGACTATGGCTACACCTTC.

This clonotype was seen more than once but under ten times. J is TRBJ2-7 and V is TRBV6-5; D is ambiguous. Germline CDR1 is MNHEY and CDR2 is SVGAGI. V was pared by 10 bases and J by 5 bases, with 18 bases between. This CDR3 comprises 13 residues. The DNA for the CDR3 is TGTGCCACAAGGTTGGGAAAGTGGGACGAGCAGTACTTC. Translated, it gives CATRLGKWDEQYF.

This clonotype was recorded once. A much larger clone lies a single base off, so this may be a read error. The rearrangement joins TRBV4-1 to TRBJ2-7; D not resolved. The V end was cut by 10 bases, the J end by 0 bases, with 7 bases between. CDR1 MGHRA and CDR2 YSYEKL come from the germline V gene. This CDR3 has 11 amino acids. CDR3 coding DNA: TGCGCCATCTGGAGCTCCTACGAGCAGTACTTC. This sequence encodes CAIWSSYEQYF.

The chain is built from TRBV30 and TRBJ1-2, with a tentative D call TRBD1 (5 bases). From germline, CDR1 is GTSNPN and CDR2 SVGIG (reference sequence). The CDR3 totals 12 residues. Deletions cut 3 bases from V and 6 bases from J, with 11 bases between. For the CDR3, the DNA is TGTGCCTGGAGGGGGCAGCAAAATGGCTACACCTTC. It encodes CAWRGQQNGYTF.